Presented here are 25 T cell receptor beta chains from one specimen sequenced in a study of OX40 agonist ivuxolimab in advanced cancers. Measured with immunoSEQ multiplex PCR; TCRdb has only the in-frame clones, and not every one. The sample has over 85,000 clones; approximately 80% are singletons. The sequenced sample was CD4+ or CD8+ T cells sorted from blood, obtained in a trial of the OX40 agonist ivuxolimab. The source is an adult with an advanced solid tumor such as melanoma, head and neck, liver or kidney cancer.

The chain recombines TRBV30 with TRBJ1-2; D perhaps matches TRBD1 (6 bases). The length of the CDR3 is 14 residues. V lost 2 bases and J 7 bases, leaving 17 bases between the germline ends. Germline values: CDR1 GTSNPN, CDR2 SVGIG (reference sequence). The CDR3 reads CAWSINRDKGGYTF. CDR3 DNA sequence: TGTGCCTGGAGTATAAACCGGGACAAAGGTGGCTACACCTTC.

The rearrangement joins TRBV18 to TRBJ2-7; the match to TRBD1 covers 8 bases. The CDR3 covers 15 residues. The ends lost 1 base at V and 5 bases at J; junction bases unmatched: 7. The germline gives CDR1 KGHSH, CDR2 LQKENI. The CDR3, as DNA: TGTGCCAGCTCACCACTAGGACAGGGAGGAAACGAGCAGTACTTC. The encoded protein is CASSPLGQGGNEQYF.

The chain has TRBV10-1 and TRBJ2-1, with TRBD2 matching 11 bases. V shed 1 base and J 5 bases; nucleotides not matched to a gene: 7. The CDR3 spans 17 residues. Germline lookup yields CDR1 WNHNN and CDR2 SYGVQD (reference sequence). Here the CDR3 DNA reads TGCGCCAGCAGTGAGTTCACCGGGACTAGCGGAAACAATGAGCAGTTCTTC. Its translation is CASSEFTGTSGNNEQFF.

This chain joins TRBV6-5 and TRBJ1-5; a weak D match, TRBD1 (6 bases). The germline CDR1 and CDR2 sequences are MNHEY and SVGAGI. V gave up 3 bases and J gave up 12 bases, with 15 bases separating them. CDR3 length: 13 amino acids. CDR3 in amino acids: CASSYDLGGHQHF. As DNA, the CDR3 is TGTGCCAGCAGTTATGACCTAGGGGGACACCAGCATTTT.

This clone was seen only a few times. This sequence joins TRBV12-5 and TRBJ2-4; 8 nucleotides match TRBD1. Trimming cost V 1 base and J 4 bases; bases outside gene matches: 9. CDR1 LGHNT and CDR2 FRNRAP come from the germline V gene. The CDR3 loop spans 17 amino acids. The CDR3 here is CASGLASLRDRKNIQYF. Here the CDR3 DNA reads TGTGCTAGTGGTTTGGCCTCCTTACGGGACAGGAAAAACATTCAGTACTTC.

This clone has just a few counts. The J gene is TRBJ2-7, the V gene TRBV28; 9 bases are shared with TRBD2. This CDR3 has 16 residues. The V gene's germline CDR1 is MDHEN and CDR2 SYDVKM. V shed 3 bases and J 0 bases; nucleotides not matched to a gene: 6. CDR3 protein: CASSFSGGLSSYEQYF. The CDR3 bases are TGTGCCAGCAGTTTTAGCGGGGGCCTTAGCTCCTACGAGCAGTACTTC.

The rearrangement links TRBV28 to TRBJ2-3; D possibly corresponds to TRBD1 (5 bases). CDR3 length equals 14 residues. V was clipped by 3 bases and J by 7 bases, with 14 bases between them. Germline loops: CDR1 MDHEN, CDR2 SYDVKM. The CDR3 reads CASSLPRTQNTQYF. Here the CDR3 DNA reads TGTGCCAGCAGTTTGCCACGGACACAGAATACGCAGTATTTT.

In this sample, this clone turned up once. The chain links TRBV19 to TRBJ1-2; 7 nucleotides agree with TRBD1. CDR1 is LNHDA and CDR2 is SQIVND in the germline V gene (reference sequence). Trimming took 3 bases from V and 8 from J; bases not matched to a gene: 12. CDR3 length equals 15 residues. The CDR3, as DNA: TGTGCCAGTAGTATGCCACAGGGGATGGTATACGGCTACACCTTC. As protein: CASSMPQGMVYGYTF.

In this sample, this clone turned up once. This chain links TRBV14 with TRBJ2-7; perhaps TRBD1 as D (6 bases). The CDR3 covers 14 residues. The ends were cut back, 2 bases at V and 3 bases at J, with 11 bases in the middle. Germline V CDR1 and CDR2: SGHDN, FVKESK. CDR3 sequence: CASSQFQGIYEQYF. The CDR3 region has the DNA TGTGCCAGCAGCCAATTTCAGGGGATCTACGAGCAGTACTTC.

The V call is TRBV27, the J call TRBJ2-7, with 10 bases aligning to TRBD1. V shed 4 bases, J shed 5 bases, and the junction held 8 bases outside the gene matches. The germline CDR1 and CDR2 sequences are MNHEY and SMNVEV (reference sequence). This CDR3 is built from 15 residues. CDR3 residues: CASSSRDRGSHEQYF. As DNA, the CDR3 is TGTGCCAGCAGTTCTCGGGACAGGGGTTCCCACGAGCAGTACTTC.

The chain couples TRBV7-3 to TRBJ2-5, with no clear D. Per the germline V gene, CDR1 is SGHTA and CDR2 is FQGTGA. Trimming took off 3 bases at V and 2 bases at J, with 1 base between the two ends. CDR3 size: 11 residues. CDR3 DNA sequence: TGTGCCAGCAGCTTTCAAGAGACCCAGTACTTC. It encodes CASSFQETQYF.

The J gene is TRBJ2-4, the V gene TRBV23-1; D possibly matches TRBD1 or TRBD2 (6 bases each). TRBV23-1 qualifies as an ORF whose function is uncertain. CDR3 size: 18 residues. V was cut by 0 bases and J by 5 bases, with 20 bases left in between. CDR3 residues: CASSQSPRRGVGENIQYF. The CDR3 region has the DNA TGCGCCAGCAGTCAATCACCGCGGAGGGGGGTAGGGGAAAACATTCAGTACTTC.

Comment on this clone: The germline gene is not matched at one end of the junction; a read error may be the cause. This chain connects TRBV5-8 to TRBJ1-2; tentatively, D is TRBD1 (6 bases). The CDR3 runs to 13 residues. Germline-derived CDR1 and CDR2 are SGHTS and YDEGEE. For the CDR3, the DNA is TGCGCCAGCAGCCAAGATCGGGGGCTTGGCTACACCTTC. Its translation: CASSQDRGLGYTF.

This clone was observed a few times. This chain links TRBV9 with TRBJ2-3, with D possibly matching TRBD2 (5 bases). There are 15 residues in the CDR3. V shed 6 bases and J shed 0 bases, with 14 bases lying between them. The V gene's germline CDR1 is SGDLS and CDR2 YYNGEE. CDR3 in amino acids: CASNSFGGSTDTQYF. As DNA, the CDR3 is TGTGCCAGCAACTCCTTTGGCGGGAGCACAGATACGCAGTATTTT.

J is TRBJ2-5 and V is TRBV15; D is unresolved. V lost 0 bases and J 1 base, leaving 9 bases between the germline ends. Germline values: CDR1 LNHNV, CDR2 YYDKDF (reference sequence). This CDR3 region has 15 residues. CDR3 sequence reads: CATSRDLGTQETQYF. The CDR3 coding sequence is TGTGCCACCAGCAGAGATCTGGGAACCCAAGAGACCCAGTACTTC.

The V gene is TRBV10-3, the J gene TRBJ2-1; the D is unclear. The germline CDR1 and CDR2 sequences are ENHRY and SYGVKD. The CDR3 consists of 16 residues. Trimming cost V 5 bases and J 5 bases, with 19 bases left between them. CDR3 protein: CAISSRNGPPNNEQFF. DNA for the CDR3: TGTGCCATCAGTTCCCGGAATGGCCCGCCGAACAATGAGCAGTTCTTC.

The chain couples TRBV10-1 to TRBJ2-2, with D uncertain. The CDR3 loop spans 13 amino acids. From germline, CDR1 is WNHNN and CDR2 SYGVQD (reference sequence). V shed 5 bases and J shed 8 bases, with 12 bases lying between them. CDR3 sequence reads: CASSRFTGGELFF. CDR3 nucleotide sequence: TGCGCCAGCAGTAGGTTTACCGGGGGGGAGCTGTTTTTT.

The sample holds a few counts of this clone. J is TRBJ1-5 and V is TRBV4-2; D may be TRBD1 (6 bases). The germline V and J ends were trimmed by 3 bases and 0 bases, with 12 bases remaining between them. Germline V gives CDR1 LGHNA, CDR2 YNFKEQ. This CDR3 comprises 16 residues. CDR3 in amino acids: CASSQSGQYSNQPQHF. The CDR3, as DNA: TGTGCCAGCAGCCAGAGTGGACAGTATAGCAATCAGCCCCAGCATTTT.

The rearrangement links TRBV7-2 to TRBJ2-5; the match to TRBD2 covers 7 bases. The germline V gene has CDR1 SGHTA and CDR2 FQGNSA. Losses at the gene ends were 2 bases for V and 5 bases for J; bases not matched to a gene: 8. The CDR3 length is 15 residues. This chain's CDR3 is CASSLRTRSFETQYF. The CDR3 bases are TGTGCCAGCAGCTTACGGACTAGGTCGTTTGAGACCCAGTACTTC.

V usage is TRBV7-9 and J usage is TRBJ2-2; 8 bases are shared with TRBD1. The V gene's germline CDR1 is SEHNR and CDR2 FQNEAQ (reference sequence). The CDR3 extends over 16 amino acids. J lost 1 base, V lost 1 base, and 2 bases had no gene match. The CDR3 coding sequence is TGTGCCAGCAGCTTAGGGACAGGGAGGAACACCGGGGAGCTGTTTTTT. Translating it yields CASSLGTGRNTGELFF.

The genes are TRBV5-1 and TRBJ2-7, with 14 bases lining up with TRBD2. The J segment lost 8 bases and the V segment lost 4 bases, leaving 11 bases of the junction unmatched. Per germline, CDR1 SGHRS and CDR2 YFSETQ. CDR3 length: 16 amino acids. The CDR3 DNA follows: TGCGCCAGCAGCCCTGGTGGGGGACTAGCGGGAGTGCAGCAGTACTTC. This encodes CASSPGGGLAGVQQYF.

The chain is built from TRBV2 and TRBJ2-7, with D perhaps TRBD1 or TRBD2 (5 bases each). The CDR3 loop spans 14 amino acids. V was pared by 6 bases and J by 2 bases, with 14 bases between. Germline V gene sequence: CDR1 SNHLY, CDR2 FYNNEI. CDR3: CASSPRGPTYEQYF. The CDR3 DNA reads as TGTGCCAGCAGCCCGAGGGGACCAACCTACGAGCAGTACTTC. Complete variable domain (other parts from reference TRBV2 and TRBJ2-7): EPEVTQTPSHQVTQMGQEVILRCVPISNHLYFYWYRQILGQKVEFLVSFYNNEISEKSEIFDDQFSVERPDGSNFTLKIRSTKLEDSAMYFCASSPRGPTYEQYFGPGTRLTVT.

The chain has TRBV7-6 and TRBJ2-6, with D maybe TRBD2 (7 bases). The CDR3 has 17 amino acids. The germline CDR1 and CDR2 sequences are SGHVS and FNYEAQ. The ends were cut back, 5 bases at V and 0 bases at J, with 14 bases in the middle. CDR3 DNA sequence: TGTGCCAGCAGCCAAAAGGGGGGGAGCTCTGGGGCCAACGTCCTGACTTTC. It encodes CASSQKGGSSGANVLTF.

A remark on this clone: A junction boundary mismatches the germline segment, possibly from a read error. The chain recombines TRBV5-1 with TRBJ2-2; 12 bases map to TRBD1. Germline V gene sequence: CDR1 SGHRS, CDR2 YFSETQ. CDR3 length: 15 residues. The CDR3 sequence: CASSWDRGLSGELFF. In nucleotides, the CDR3 is TGTGCCAGCAGCTGGGACAGGGGGCTGTCCGGGGAGCTGTTTTTT. The complete variable domain, with remaining parts taken from reference TRBV5-1 and TRBJ2-2, reads KAGVTQTPRYLIKTRGQQVTLSCSPISGHRSVSWYQQTPGQGLQFLFEYFSETQRNKGNFPGRFSGRQFSNSRSEMNVSTLELGDSALYLCASSWDRGLSGELFFGEGSRLTVL.

The rearrangement uses TRBV6-5 and TRBJ2-7; weak D call: TRBD1 (6 bases). Trimming removed 6 bases at V and 2 bases at J, with 14 bases between. The V gene's germline CDR1 is MNHEY and CDR2 SVGAGI. CDR3 length: 14 amino acids. The CDR3 region is CASRSTGFTYEQYF. In DNA, the CDR3 is TGTGCCAGCAGGTCCACAGGGTTTACCTACGAGCAGTACTTC.